Listed below are T cell receptor beta chains from one sample, sequenced in a study of blood T cell repertoires in COVID-19. Sequencing was performed with immunoSEQ multiplex PCR; in TCRdb, only in-frame clones are kept and a portion is missing. The sample has 250,000 to 300,000 clones; less than 90% are singletons. The source material was peripheral blood. The receptors were gathered from a man between 60 and 75 years old who had recovered from COVID-19. CDR3s include the opening cysteine and the closing phenylalanine or tryptophan. D genes are given only for firm matches. Only some rows state a clone size, as once, few, many or a class for expanded clones.

size	D	V	J	DNA	CDR3
NA	NA	TRBV19	TRBJ2-7	TGTGCCAGTAGCCACAGCTACGAGCAGTACTTC	CASSHSYEQYF
NA	NA	TRBV12-5	TRBJ2-1	TGTGCTAGTGGTCTGTGGGCCCGGGGACATCTCATCAACAATGAGCAGTTCTTC	CASGLWARGHLINNEQFF
NA	TRBD2	TRBV7-9	TRBJ2-7	TGTGCCAGCAGCCCCCGGGAGGGCCAGGTCTACGAGCAGTACTTC	CASSPREGQVYEQYF
NA	NA	TRBV11-2	TRBJ1-6	TGTGCCAGCAGCTTAGATTTAGGGGCTGATTCACCCCTCCACTTT	CASSLDLGADSPLHF
NA	NA	TRBV5-6	TRBJ1-3	TGTGCCAGCACCCGAAGGACAGTTGGAAACACCATATATTTT	CASTRRTVGNTIYF
NA	NA	TRBV7-9	TRBJ2-2	TGTGCCAGCAGCTTAGCGGGAGAAAAGAACGGGGAGCTGTTTTTT	CASSLAGEKNGELFF
NA	NA	TRBV7-5	TRBJ2-3	TGTGCCAGAAGCTTAGCGGTTAGGAGGGATCCTAGCACAGATACGCAGTATTTT	CARSLAVRRDPSTDTQYF
once	NA	TRBV5-6	TRBJ1-2	TGTGCCAGCAGCTTGGACCGTGGAGGGTTTGGCTACACCTTC	CASSLDRGGFGYTF
once	NA	TRBV28	TRBJ1-5	TGTGCCAGCAGTTTGCCCGGCGGGAACAATCAGCCCCAGCATTTT	CASSLPGGNNQPQHF
NA	TRBD2	TRBV5-1	TRBJ2-7	TGCGCCAGCAGCTCTAGCGGTGCCTACGAGCAGTACTTC	CASSSSGAYEQYF
NA	TRBD1	TRBV3-1/TRBV3-2	TRBJ1-4	TGTGCCAGCAGCCGCCCGCTCGGGACAGGTAGTGAAAAACTGTTTTTT	CASSRPLGTGSEKLFF
NA	TRBD1	TRBV5-1	TRBJ2-3	TGCGCCAGCAGCTTCTCCGGGACAGGGCACACAGATACGCAGTATTTT	CASSFSGTGHTDTQYF